Below, 15 T cell receptor beta chains from the same sample are listed, as sequenced in a study of regulatory T cells in long-lasting Graves disease. Time point specified: newly diagnosed GD, antithyroid drugs for less than 3 months. PBMC-extracted RNA yielded the TCR library. Arm-PCR of CDR3 regions and iRepertoire HTBI primers were the basis on which TCR beta libraries were built. TCRdb ran MiXCR on the multiplex PCR reads and lists one entry per CDR3 protein. The sample has 350,000 to 500,000 distinct CDR3 sequences, about 15% seen once. The same sample was also studied in work on T cells in Graves' hyperthyroidism and ophthalmopathy.

Source: peripheral blood mononuclear cells (PBMCs), taken at new diagnosis, from a patient treated with antithyroid drugs. These receptor sequences come from a woman aged 45-65 years with Graves disease.

In its sample, this clonotype was seen many times. V and J are TRBV7-6 and TRBJ2-7; 7 bases line up with TRBD1. Trimming cost V 4 bases and J 3 bases; bases outside gene matches: 9. This CDR3 is built from 15 residues. Germline CDR1 and CDR2: SGHVS and FNYEAQ. The CDR3 nucleotides are TGTGCCAGCAGCTCGAAACAGGGGCTCGGCTACGAGCAGTACTTC. Translating gives CASSSKQGLGYEQYF. The whole variable domain, filled in from reference TRBV7-6 and TRBJ2-7, reads GAGVSQSPRYKVTKRGQDVALRCDPISGHVSLYWYRQALGQGPEFLTYFNYEAQQDKSGLPNDRFSAERPEGSISTLTIQRTEQRDSAMYRCASSSKQGLGYEQYFGPGTRLTVT.

This clonotype was seen repeatedly, ten times or more. The rearrangement links TRBV9 to TRBJ2-1, with 7 bases aligning to TRBD1. CDR1 SGDLS and CDR2 YYNGEE come from the germline V gene. This CDR3 is built from 13 residues. V was pared by 3 bases and J by 7 bases, with 4 bases of the junction left unmatched. CDR3 bases: TGTGCCAGCAGCGGGGACAGCTCGAATGAGCAGTTCTTC. It specifies CASSGDSSNEQFF.

This clonotype was observed a few times. The chain carries TRBV10-3 and TRBJ2-2; D remains unclear. This CDR3 is built from 13 residues. With 6 bases removed from V and 5 bases from J, the gap between germline ends came to 10 bases. Germline V lookup: CDR1 ENHRY, CDR2 SYGVKD. The CDR3 DNA reads TGTGCCATCAGCCAGACTTTGACCGGGGAGCTGTTTTTT. Its translation is CAISQTLTGELFF.

The table lists this clonotype with many counts. This chain connects TRBV9 to TRBJ2-1; D is tentatively TRBD1 or TRBD2 (6 bases each). Germline CDR1 SGDLS, CDR2 YYNGEE. The CDR3 covers 15 residues. The germline V and J ends were trimmed by 3 bases and 8 bases, with 18 bases remaining between them. The CDR3 sequence: CASSAQQGGTHEQFF. CDR3 sequence (DNA): TGTGCCAGCAGCGCTCAACAGGGAGGTACACATGAGCAGTTCTTC. The full variable domain, rest sourced from reference TRBV9 and TRBJ2-1, is DSGVTQTPKHLITATGQRVTLRCSPRSGDLSVYWYQQSLDQGLQFLIQYYNGEERAKGNILERFSAQQFPDLHSELNLSSLELGDSALYFCASSAQQGGTHEQFFGPGTRLTVL.

This clonotype occurred a few times. The CDR3 bases are TGTGCCATCAGTGGCGGTGGGGGACTGGAGGAGACCCAGTACTTC. Amino acid sequence: CAISGGGGLEETQYF. The V call is TRBV10-3, the J call TRBJ2-5; the D gene is possibly TRBD2 (6 bases). There are 15 residues in the CDR3. Trimming removed 4 bases at V and 5 bases at J, with 17 bases between. Per germline, CDR1 ENHRY and CDR2 SYGVKD.

This clonotype was observed many times. V gene TRBV20-1 combines with J gene TRBJ2-7; no firm D call. Trimming removed 5 bases at V and 3 bases at J, with 5 bases between. The V gene's germline CDR1 is DFQATT and CDR2 SNEGSKA (reference sequence). The CDR3 runs 10 residues. As DNA, the CDR3 is TGCAGTGCTTATAACTACGAGCAGTACTTC. It translates to CSAYNYEQYF.

This sequence joins TRBV20-1 and TRBJ1-2, with 9 bases aligning to TRBD1. This CDR3 region has 13 residues. The trim removed 5 bases at V and 7 bases at J, leaving 8 bases unmatched. From germline, CDR1 is DFQATT and CDR2 SNEGSKA (reference sequence). This CDR3 reads CSAPDRGIGGYTF. Written as DNA, the CDR3 is TGCAGTGCTCCGGACAGGGGAATTGGTGGCTACACCTTC.

This clonotype came up many times. This chain connects TRBV5-1 to TRBJ1-1, with 7 bases identical to TRBD1. This CDR3 is built from 16 residues. Germline CDR1 is SGHRS and CDR2 is YFSETQ. J gave up 4 bases and V 2 bases, and 11 bases lay outside the gene matches. CDR3 nucleotide sequence: TGCGCCAGCAGCTTTTATACCGGGACAGCAGGCACTGAAGCTTTCTTT. Amino acids: CASSFYTGTAGTEAFF.

With respect to this clonotype: A read error is the likely source, as a far larger clone sits one nucleotide away. The CDR3 does not end in the conserved phenylalanine or tryptophan, so this is likely a read error. This rearrangement joins TRBV5-6 to TRBJ2-7, with 9 bases identical to TRBD2. CDR3 size: 14 residues. V was pared by 5 bases and J by 2 bases, with 5 bases of the junction left unmatched. The germline CDR1 and CDR2 sequences are SGHDT and YYEEEE. Written as DNA, the CDR3 is TGTGCCAGCAGTACGACTAGCGGCACCTACGAGCAGTACTCC. This sequence encodes CASSTTSGTYEQYS.

The V call is TRBV7-3, the J call TRBJ2-1, with a tentative D call TRBD2 (6 bases). V dropped 5 bases and J dropped 8 bases, with 13 bases sitting between them. The CDR3 sequence is 13 residues long. Germline V lookup: CDR1 SGHTA, CDR2 FQGTGA. The CDR3 is CASSLGREHEQFF. CDR3 DNA sequence: TGTGCCAGCAGCCTGGGGCGGGAACATGAGCAGTTCTTC.

The rearrangement links TRBV6-9 to TRBJ1-6; D may be TRBD1 (5 bases). Trimming took 2 bases from V and 9 from J, leaving 26 bases between them. CDR1 and CDR2 from the germline V gene are MNHGY and SVAAGI. There are 19 residues in the CDR3. This CDR3 is CASSYRFGGGIFFVSPLHF. Written as DNA, the CDR3 is TGTGCCAGCAGTTATAGATTCGGGGGGGGGATCTTTTTCGTTTCACCCCTCCACTTT.

This chain connects TRBV20-1 to TRBJ2-3; 8 bases map to TRBD1. With V trimmed by 4 bases and J by 8 bases, 5 bases remained unmatched. This CDR3 contains 12 residues. CDR1 and CDR2 (germline): DFQATT, SNEGSKA (reference sequence). The CDR3 here is CSAMDRDGTQYF. The CDR3 DNA reads TGCAGTGCTATGGACAGGGATGGTACGCAGTATTTT.

This clonotype was recorded many times. The rearrangement uses TRBV2 and TRBJ1-5; D remains unclear. The CDR3 length is 15 residues. V shed 3 bases and J shed 0 bases, with 9 bases lying between them. Germline-derived CDR1 and CDR2 are SNHLY and FYNNEI. The CDR3 reads CASSEGSYSNQPQHF. DNA for the CDR3: TGTGCCAGCAGTGAGGGGAGTTATAGCAATCAGCCCCAGCATTTT.

This clonotype was seen ten or more times. V usage is TRBV12-3 or TRBV12-4 and J usage is TRBJ1-4; possibly TRBD1 for D (5 bases). V lost 3 bases, J lost 8 bases, and 16 bases lay in between. The CDR3 totals 15 residues. The CDR3 DNA sequence: TGTGCCAGCAGTTTTGGCCGGCAGGGTGGAGAAAAACTGTTTTTT. It codes for CASSFGRQGGEKLFF.

The chain uses TRBV20-1 and TRBJ2-1; 7 nucleotides align to TRBD2. CDR1 and CDR2 (germline): DFQATT, SNEGSKA (reference sequence). V shed 6 bases and J 2 bases; nucleotides not matched to a gene: 19. This CDR3 contains 18 residues. The CDR3 reads CSARPWASGEGPYNEQFF. The CDR3, as DNA: TGCAGTGCCCGACCATGGGCTAGCGGAGAGGGGCCCTACAATGAGCAGTTCTTC.